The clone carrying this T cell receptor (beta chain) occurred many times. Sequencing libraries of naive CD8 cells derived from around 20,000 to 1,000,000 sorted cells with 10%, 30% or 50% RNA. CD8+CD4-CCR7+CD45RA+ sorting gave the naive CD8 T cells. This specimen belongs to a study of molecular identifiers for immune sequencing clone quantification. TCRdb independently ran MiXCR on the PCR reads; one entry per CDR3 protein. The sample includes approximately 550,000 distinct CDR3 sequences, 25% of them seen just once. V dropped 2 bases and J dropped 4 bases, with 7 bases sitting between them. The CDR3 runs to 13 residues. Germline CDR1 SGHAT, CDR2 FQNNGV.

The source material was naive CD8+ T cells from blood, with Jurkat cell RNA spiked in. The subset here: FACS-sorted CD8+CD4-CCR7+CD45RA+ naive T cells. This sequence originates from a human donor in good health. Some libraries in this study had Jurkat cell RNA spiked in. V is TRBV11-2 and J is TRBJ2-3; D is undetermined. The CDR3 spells CASSLMAADTQYF. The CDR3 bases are TGTGCCAGCAGCTTAATGGCAGCAGATACGCAGTATTTT.